These 5 T cell receptor beta chains share one sample of origin, sequenced in a study of yellow fever vaccine responses in identical twins. TCRdb redid the calling of the RT-PCR reads with MiXCR, one entry per CDR3 protein. The sample carries 30,000 to 40,000 distinct CDR3 sequences, less than 70% recorded once. The material sequenced was T cells from blood (PBMCs), unsorted or a sorted subset (not recorded which), taken before or after yellow fever vaccination (not recorded which). Every receptor here comes from a woman aged 18-30 years who received the yellow fever vaccine.

This chain joins TRBV11-1 and TRBJ2-1; D ambiguous. The CDR3 has 15 residues. V was shortened by 1 base and J by 8 bases, with 15 bases between the two germline ends. Germline loops: CDR1 SGHAT, CDR2 FQDESV (reference sequence). CDR3 loop: CASSLGAARVDEQFF. CDR3 bases: TGTGCCAGCAGCTTAGGGGCCGCCAGAGTGGATGAGCAGTTCTTC.

This clonotype appeared a few times. This CDR3 is CASSPGRGGTDTQYF. For the CDR3, the DNA is TGTGCCAGCTCCCCCGGTAGGGGTGGCACAGATACGCAGTATTTT. This chain uses TRBV18 with TRBJ2-3; D possibly corresponds to TRBD1 (5 bases). V was clipped by 6 bases and J by 1 base, with 14 bases between them. Germline V gene lookup returns CDR1 KGHSH and CDR2 LQKENI. The CDR3 length is 15 residues.

The V gene is TRBV20-1, the J gene TRBJ2-1; weak D call: TRBD1 (5 bases). The germline CDR1 and CDR2 sequences are DFQATT and SNEGSKA (reference sequence). V shed 6 bases and J shed 3 bases, with 9 bases lying between them. The CDR3 consists of 12 residues. The chain's CDR3 is CSAEDNYNEQFF. Written as DNA, the CDR3 is TGCAGTGCCGAGGACAACTACAATGAGCAGTTCTTC.

This chain connects TRBV6-5 to TRBJ1-1; 8 bases map to TRBD1. This CDR3 comprises 16 residues. The V segment lost 0 bases and the J segment 4 bases; nucleotides outside the gene matches: 7. CDR1 and CDR2 (germline): MNHEY, SVGAGI. CDR3: CASSYSGQGAGTEAFF. CDR3 DNA: TGTGCCAGCAGTTACTCTGGGCAGGGGGCGGGCACTGAAGCTTTCTTT.

The chain is built from TRBV27 and TRBJ2-3, with 11 bases lining up with TRBD2. CDR3 length: 15 residues. J lost 4 bases, V lost 7 bases, and 7 bases had no gene match. Per the germline V gene, CDR1 is MNHEY and CDR2 is SMNVEV (reference sequence). The CDR3 DNA reads TGTGCCAGCATCAAGACTAGCGGGATTGCAGATACGCAGTATTTT. Protein product: CASIKTSGIADTQYF.